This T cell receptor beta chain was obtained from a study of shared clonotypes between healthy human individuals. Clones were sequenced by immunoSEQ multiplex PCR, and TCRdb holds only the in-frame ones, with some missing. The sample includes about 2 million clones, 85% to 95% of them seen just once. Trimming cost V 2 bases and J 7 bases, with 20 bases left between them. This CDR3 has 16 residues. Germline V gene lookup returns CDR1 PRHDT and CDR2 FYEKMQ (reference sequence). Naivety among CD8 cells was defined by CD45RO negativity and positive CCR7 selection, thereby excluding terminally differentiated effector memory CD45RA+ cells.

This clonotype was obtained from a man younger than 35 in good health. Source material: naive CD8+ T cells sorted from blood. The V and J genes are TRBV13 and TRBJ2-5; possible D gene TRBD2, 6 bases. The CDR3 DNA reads TGTGCCAGCAGCTTACTTTCCTTAGCGGCTGGAGGGACCCAGTACTTC. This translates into CASSLLSLAAGGTQYF.